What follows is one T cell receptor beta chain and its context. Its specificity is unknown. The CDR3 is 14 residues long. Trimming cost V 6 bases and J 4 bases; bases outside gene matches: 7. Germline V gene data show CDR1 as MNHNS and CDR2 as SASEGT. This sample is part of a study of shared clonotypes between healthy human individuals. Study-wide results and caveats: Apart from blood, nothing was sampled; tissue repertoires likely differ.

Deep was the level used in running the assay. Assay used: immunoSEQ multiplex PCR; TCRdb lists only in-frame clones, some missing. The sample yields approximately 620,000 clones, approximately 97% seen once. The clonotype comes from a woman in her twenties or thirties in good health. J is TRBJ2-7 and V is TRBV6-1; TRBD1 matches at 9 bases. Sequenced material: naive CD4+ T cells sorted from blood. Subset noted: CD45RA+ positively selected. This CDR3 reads CASRFGDRAYEQYF. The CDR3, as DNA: TGTGCCAGCAGATTTGGGGACAGGGCATACGAGCAGTACTTC.